Listed below are T cell receptor beta chains from one sample, sequenced in a study of blood T cell repertoires in COVID-19. Assay: immunoSEQ multiplex PCR; the TCRdb copy retains only in-frame clones and omits some. The table has fewer than 90,000 clones, about 80% seen once. The sequencing sample was made of peripheral blood. Receptor source: a woman in her forties or fifties with acute or convalescent COVID-19. The CDR3 runs from the conserved cysteine through the conserved F or W. Fields, in order: J gene, D gene, clone size, V gene, CDR3 DNA, CDR3 protein. A D gene is named only where the DNA matches it firmly. Clone size is stated in some rows and not others, as once, few, many or a class when expanded.

j_gene: TRBJ2-1; d_gene: TRBD2; abundance: .; v_gene: TRBV2; CDR3nt: TGTGCCAGCAGTGTTCCCAGCGGGGGCTACAATGAGCAGTTCTTC; CDR3aa: CASSVPSGGYNEQFF
j_gene: TRBJ1-5; d_gene: .; abundance: .; v_gene: TRBV19; CDR3nt: TGTGCCAGTAGTATAGAACTGAGGGCACTCAATCAGCCCCAGCATTTT; CDR3aa: CASSIELRALNQPQHF
j_gene: TRBJ1-2; d_gene: .; abundance: .; v_gene: TRBV27; CDR3nt: TGTGCCAGCAGTTTATGGAGTTACTATGGCTACACCTTC; CDR3aa: CASSLWSYYGYTF
j_gene: TRBJ1-2; d_gene: TRBD1; abundance: .; v_gene: TRBV6-6; CDR3nt: TGTGCCAGCAGGACAGGGACCTATGGCTACACCTTC; CDR3aa: CASRTGTYGYTF
j_gene: TRBJ1-2; d_gene: TRBD1; abundance: few; v_gene: TRBV5-5; CDR3nt: TGTGCCAGCAGCCAAACGCGACAGGGAGTTAAGGATGGCTACACCTTC; CDR3aa: CASSQTRQGVKDGYTF
j_gene: TRBJ1-6; d_gene: .; abundance: .; v_gene: TRBV19; CDR3nt: TGTGCCAGTAGTATGTCGAGCTCCTATAATTCACCCCTCCACTTT; CDR3aa: CASSMSSSYNSPLHF
j_gene: TRBJ2-7; d_gene: .; abundance: .; v_gene: TRBV10-3; CDR3nt: TGTGCCATCGGGGCCGGGACTCTAACTTACGAGCAGTACTTC; CDR3aa: CAIGAGTLTYEQYF
j_gene: TRBJ1-1; d_gene: .; abundance: .; v_gene: TRBV11-2; CDR3nt: TGTGCCAGCAGCTTAGGTGGCAGGGCGAACACTGAAGCTTTCTTT; CDR3aa: CASSLGGRANTEAFF
j_gene: TRBJ2-3; d_gene: .; abundance: .; v_gene: TRBV5-1; CDR3nt: TGCGCCAGCAGCATAGACAGCGCCTCTAGCACAGATACGCAGTATTTT; CDR3aa: CASSIDSASSTDTQYF
j_gene: TRBJ2-3; d_gene: TRBD1; abundance: .; v_gene: TRBV6-2/TRBV6-3; CDR3nt: TGTGCCAGCAGTCAGGGACGACAGGGGACACCTAGCACAGATACGCAGTATTTT; CDR3aa: CASSQGRQGTPSTDTQYF
j_gene: TRBJ2-7; d_gene: TRBD1; abundance: .; v_gene: TRBV29-1; CDR3nt: TGCAGTACCAGACAGGGGGGTAACGAGCAGTACTTC; CDR3aa: CSTRQGGNEQYF
j_gene: TRBJ2-7; d_gene: .; abundance: .; v_gene: TRBV9; CDR3nt: TGTGCCAGCAGCGTAGGTGAGGCCTACGAGCAGTACTTC; CDR3aa: CASSVGEAYEQYF
j_gene: TRBJ1-4; d_gene: TRBD1; abundance: .; v_gene: TRBV6-6; CDR3nt: TGTGCCAGCAGGCCCGACAGGGGTGTTAATGAAAAACTGTTTTTT; CDR3aa: CASRPDRGVNEKLFF
j_gene: TRBJ2-3; d_gene: TRBD1; abundance: .; v_gene: TRBV3-1/TRBV3-2; CDR3nt: TGTGCCAGCAGCCAAGATGGTCAGGGGGCGGGAGATACGCAGTATTTT; CDR3aa: CASSQDGQGAGDTQYF
j_gene: TRBJ1-1; d_gene: .; abundance: once; v_gene: TRBV14; CDR3nt: TGTGCCAGCAGCCCCCGAGAGAACACTGAAGCTTTCTTT; CDR3aa: CASSPRENTEAFF
j_gene: TRBJ2-7; d_gene: .; abundance: .; v_gene: TRBV28; CDR3nt: TGTGCCAGCACCCCAGGGTCCCCTGGCGAGCAGTACTTC; CDR3aa: CASTPGSPGEQYF
j_gene: TRBJ1-1; d_gene: .; abundance: .; v_gene: TRBV7-9; CDR3nt: TGTGCCAGCAGCTCACAGGGAACTGAAGCTTTCTTT; CDR3aa: CASSSQGTEAFF
j_gene: TRBJ2-5; d_gene: TRBD1; abundance: .; v_gene: TRBV11-1; CDR3nt: TGTGCCAGCAGCCCGGGACAGGGGGGGACCCAGTACTTC; CDR3aa: CASSPGQGGTQYF
j_gene: TRBJ1-1; d_gene: .; abundance: .; v_gene: TRBV6-6; CDR3nt: TGTGCCAGCAGTTACTCGCAGGGGCTTGCTGAAGCTTTCTTT; CDR3aa: CASSYSQGLAEAFF
j_gene: TRBJ1-4; d_gene: .; abundance: .; v_gene: TRBV4-3; CDR3nt: TGCGCCAGCAGCCAAGGAACAGGCGTTAATGAAAAACTGTTTTTT; CDR3aa: CASSQGTGVNEKLFF
j_gene: TRBJ1-2; d_gene: .; abundance: .; v_gene: TRBV4-3; CDR3nt: TGCGCCAGCAGCCCAACCGGGGGTTCCTATGGCTACACCTTC; CDR3aa: CASSPTGGSYGYTF
j_gene: TRBJ2-5; d_gene: .; abundance: few; v_gene: TRBV7-2; CDR3nt: TGTGCCAGCAGCTCGGGACTGCAAGAGACCCAGTACTTC; CDR3aa: CASSSGLQETQYF
j_gene: TRBJ2-2; d_gene: TRBD1; abundance: .; v_gene: TRBV28; CDR3nt: TGTGCCAGCAGTTTAGGGACAGTGAACACCGGGGAGCTGTTTTTT; CDR3aa: CASSLGTVNTGELFF
j_gene: TRBJ1-4; d_gene: TRBD1; abundance: .; v_gene: TRBV5-1; CDR3nt: TGCGCCAGCAGCTTGGAGACAGGGACGATGGGTGAAAAACTGTTTTTT; CDR3aa: CASSLETGTMGEKLFF
j_gene: TRBJ1-1; d_gene: .; abundance: .; v_gene: TRBV5-1; CDR3nt: TGCGCCAGCAGCTCTGGACAGTCGAACACTGAAGCTTTCTTT; CDR3aa: CASSSGQSNTEAFF
j_gene: TRBJ1-2; d_gene: TRBD1; abundance: .; v_gene: TRBV12-3/TRBV12-4; CDR3nt: TGTGCCAGCAGTTTGACAGGGGGCTATGGCTACACCTTC; CDR3aa: CASSLTGGYGYTF
j_gene: TRBJ1-5; d_gene: .; abundance: .; v_gene: TRBV11-3; CDR3nt: TGTGCCAGCAGATTAGAATCAGGTCCCCCCGCTCAGCCCCAGCATTTT; CDR3aa: CASRLESGPPAQPQHF
j_gene: TRBJ1-5; d_gene: .; abundance: few; v_gene: TRBV19; CDR3nt: TGTGCCAGTAGTATGACGCAGGGTAGCAATCAGCCCCAGCATTTT; CDR3aa: CASSMTQGSNQPQHF
j_gene: TRBJ2-1; d_gene: TRBD2; abundance: .; v_gene: TRBV6-5; CDR3nt: TGTGCCAGCAGTCGAGTAGCGGGGGTGCGAAATGAGCAGTTCTTC; CDR3aa: CASSRVAGVRNEQFF
j_gene: TRBJ2-3; d_gene: TRBD2; abundance: .; v_gene: TRBV4-3; CDR3nt: TGCGCCAGCAGCCGGACTAGCGGCTTCACAGATACGCAGTATTTT; CDR3aa: CASSRTSGFTDTQYF
j_gene: TRBJ2-1; d_gene: TRBD2; abundance: .; v_gene: TRBV7-9; CDR3nt: TGTGCCAGCAGCTTAGCGCTATGGCGGGGGGGTTACAATGAGCAGTTCTTC; CDR3aa: CASSLALWRGGYNEQFF
j_gene: TRBJ2-1; d_gene: .; abundance: .; v_gene: TRBV12-3/TRBV12-4; CDR3nt: TGTGCCAGCAGAATGGAGGGCGATGAGCAGTTCTTC; CDR3aa: CASRMEGDEQFF
j_gene: TRBJ1-2; d_gene: TRBD1; abundance: .; v_gene: TRBV19; CDR3nt: TGTGCCTCCTCCGACAGGGGGCTAAGTAAAGACTATGGCTACACCTTC; CDR3aa: CASSDRGLSKDYGYTF
j_gene: TRBJ2-2; d_gene: TRBD1; abundance: once; v_gene: TRBV7-6; CDR3nt: TGTGCCAGCAGCTTCACAGACAGGGGGCATACCGGGGAGCTGTTTTTT; CDR3aa: CASSFTDRGHTGELFF
j_gene: TRBJ1-2; d_gene: .; abundance: .; v_gene: TRBV12-3/TRBV12-4; CDR3nt: TGTGCCAGCAGTTCCAGCTATGGCTACACCTTC; CDR3aa: CASSSSYGYTF
j_gene: TRBJ2-4; d_gene: .; abundance: .; v_gene: TRBV4-2; CDR3nt: TGTGCCAGCAGCCGAAGGGGTGGCAAAAACATTCAGTACTTC; CDR3aa: CASSRRGGKNIQYF
j_gene: TRBJ1-6; d_gene: .; abundance: .; v_gene: TRBV7-8; CDR3nt: TGTGCCAGCAGCTTATCGGGGAGGGTTAACTCCTATAATTCACCCCTCCACTTT; CDR3aa: CASSLSGRVNSYNSPLHF
j_gene: TRBJ2-3; d_gene: TRBD2; abundance: .; v_gene: TRBV5-6; CDR3nt: TGTGCCAGCAGCTTGGTAGCGGGGGCAGATACGCAGTATTTT; CDR3aa: CASSLVAGADTQYF
j_gene: TRBJ1-2; d_gene: .; abundance: .; v_gene: TRBV10-3; CDR3nt: TGTGCCATCAGGCAGGGCCCATATGGCTACACCTTC; CDR3aa: CAIRQGPYGYTF
j_gene: TRBJ1-1; d_gene: .; abundance: .; v_gene: TRBV28; CDR3nt: TGTGCCAGTCGTTGGAACACTGAAGCTTTCTTT; CDR3aa: CASRWNTEAFF
j_gene: TRBJ1-6; d_gene: TRBD1; abundance: .; v_gene: TRBV28; CDR3nt: TGTGCCAGCAGTTTAACAGGGGCTAATTCACCCCTCCACTTT; CDR3aa: CASSLTGANSPLHF
j_gene: TRBJ1-2; d_gene: TRBD1; abundance: .; v_gene: TRBV6-5; CDR3nt: TGTGCCAGCAGTTTAGGGGACAGGGGATATGGCTACACCTTC; CDR3aa: CASSLGDRGYGYTF
j_gene: TRBJ2-1; d_gene: .; abundance: .; v_gene: TRBV11-3; CDR3nt: TGTGCCAGCAGCTTAGGTACGGGGATGGACAATGAGCAGTTCTTC; CDR3aa: CASSLGTGMDNEQFF
j_gene: TRBJ1-3; d_gene: TRBD1; abundance: .; v_gene: TRBV6-5; CDR3nt: TGTGCCAGCAGCCAGGGGGTGGGAAACACCATATATTTT; CDR3aa: CASSQGVGNTIYF
j_gene: TRBJ2-7; d_gene: .; abundance: .; v_gene: TRBV6-2/TRBV6-3; CDR3nt: TGTGCCAGCAGTTTTCCGGGTCTCTCCTACGAGCAGTACTTC; CDR3aa: CASSFPGLSYEQYF
j_gene: TRBJ1-6; d_gene: TRBD1; abundance: .; v_gene: TRBV28; CDR3nt: TGTGCCAGCAGTTTAAGTTCGGGACAGGGTGGGCATTCACCCCTCCACTTT; CDR3aa: CASSLSSGQGGHSPLHF
j_gene: TRBJ2-2; d_gene: .; abundance: .; v_gene: TRBV7-3; CDR3nt: TGTGCCAGCAGCTTAGGCCCTGCCGGGGAGCTGTTTTTT; CDR3aa: CASSLGPAGELFF
j_gene: TRBJ1-1; d_gene: .; abundance: .; v_gene: TRBV3-1/TRBV3-2; CDR3nt: TGTGCCAGCAGCCCGTCTGGGGCTTCCACTGAAGCTTTCTTT; CDR3aa: CASSPSGASTEAFF
j_gene: TRBJ2-7; d_gene: .; abundance: .; v_gene: TRBV5-6; CDR3nt: TGTGCCAGCAGCTTGGACTCGGGGAGGTCCTACGAGCAGTACTTC; CDR3aa: CASSLDSGRSYEQYF
j_gene: TRBJ2-1; d_gene: .; abundance: .; v_gene: TRBV5-1; CDR3nt: TGCGCCAGCAGCTTGGGACAGGCCTACAATGAGCAGTTCTTC; CDR3aa: CASSLGQAYNEQFF
j_gene: TRBJ1-2; d_gene: .; abundance: .; v_gene: TRBV19; CDR3nt: TGTGCCAGTAGTATAGGAGGGCCGGATGGCTACACCTTC; CDR3aa: CASSIGGPDGYTF
j_gene: TRBJ2-3; d_gene: .; abundance: .; v_gene: TRBV29-1; CDR3nt: TGCAGCGTTGAAGATCGTACGCGGACTAGCACAGATACGCAGTATTTT; CDR3aa: CSVEDRTRTSTDTQYF
j_gene: TRBJ2-2; d_gene: .; abundance: .; v_gene: TRBV19; CDR3nt: TGTGCCAGTAGCCCAGGGTTTGTCGGGGAGCTGTTTTTT; CDR3aa: CASSPGFVGELFF
j_gene: TRBJ2-5; d_gene: TRBD1; abundance: .; v_gene: TRBV6-4; CDR3nt: TGTGCCAGCATGCAGGGGGCACGGGAGACCCAGTACTTC; CDR3aa: CASMQGARETQYF
j_gene: TRBJ1-1; d_gene: .; abundance: .; v_gene: TRBV7-9; CDR3nt: TGTGCCAGCAGCTTAGATGCGATCGGCACTGAAGCTTTCTTT; CDR3aa: CASSLDAIGTEAFF
j_gene: TRBJ2-1; d_gene: TRBD2; abundance: few; v_gene: TRBV6-7; CDR3nt: TGTGCCACCCAGGTGAAGGGACTAGCGCACTCCTACAATGAGCAGTTCTTC; CDR3aa: CATQVKGLAHSYNEQFF
j_gene: TRBJ2-7; d_gene: TRBD2; abundance: few; v_gene: TRBV2; CDR3nt: TGTGCCATTAAGACTTCGGGAGCGGGGCTAGCCGAGCAGTACTTC; CDR3aa: CAIKTSGAGLAEQYF
j_gene: TRBJ1-1; d_gene: TRBD1; abundance: .; v_gene: TRBV4-1; CDR3nt: TGCGCCAGCAGCTTAATACCGGGACAGGGGAACACTGAAGCTTTCTTT; CDR3aa: CASSLIPGQGNTEAFF
j_gene: TRBJ1-1; d_gene: .; abundance: .; v_gene: TRBV7-9; CDR3nt: TGTGCCAGCAGCCCTAGAATGGGGAAGGACAGATTT; CDR3aa: CASSPRMGKDRF
j_gene: TRBJ1-5; d_gene: .; abundance: .; v_gene: TRBV6-6; CDR3nt: TGTGCCAGCAATTTACGGGGGGGCAATCAGCCCCAGCATTTT; CDR3aa: CASNLRGGNQPQHF